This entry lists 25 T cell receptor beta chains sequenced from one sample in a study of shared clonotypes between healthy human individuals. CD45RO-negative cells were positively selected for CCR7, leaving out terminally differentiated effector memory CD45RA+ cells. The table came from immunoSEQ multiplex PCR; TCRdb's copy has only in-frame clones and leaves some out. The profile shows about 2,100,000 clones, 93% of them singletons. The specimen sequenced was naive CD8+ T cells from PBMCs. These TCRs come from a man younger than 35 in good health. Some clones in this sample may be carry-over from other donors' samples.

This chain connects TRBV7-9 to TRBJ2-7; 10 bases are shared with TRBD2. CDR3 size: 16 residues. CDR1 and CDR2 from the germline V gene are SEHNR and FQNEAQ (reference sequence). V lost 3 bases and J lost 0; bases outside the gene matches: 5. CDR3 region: CASSFPPSGSSYEQYF. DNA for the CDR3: TGTGCCAGCAGCTTCCCCCCTAGCGGGAGCTCCTACGAGCAGTACTTC.

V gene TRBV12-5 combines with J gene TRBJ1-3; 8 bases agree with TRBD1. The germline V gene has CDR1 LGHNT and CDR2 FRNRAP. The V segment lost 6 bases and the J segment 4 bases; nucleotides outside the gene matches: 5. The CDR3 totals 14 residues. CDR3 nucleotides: TGTGCTAGTGGCTTTGCAGGGGGCGGAAACACCATATATTTT. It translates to CASGFAGGGNTIYF. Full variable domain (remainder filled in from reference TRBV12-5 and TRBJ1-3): DARVTQTPRHKVTEMGQEVTMRCQPILGHNTVFWYRQTMMQGLELLAYFRNRAPLDDSGMPKDRFSAEMPDATLATLKIQPSEPRDSAVYFCASGFAGGGNTIYFGEGSWLTVV.

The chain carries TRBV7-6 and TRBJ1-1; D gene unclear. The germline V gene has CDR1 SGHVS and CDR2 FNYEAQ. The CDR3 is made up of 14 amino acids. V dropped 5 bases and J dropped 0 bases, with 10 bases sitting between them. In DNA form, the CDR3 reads TGTGCCAGCAGCCCCCTGGCCTTGAACACTGAAGCTTTCTTT. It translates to CASSPLALNTEAFF.

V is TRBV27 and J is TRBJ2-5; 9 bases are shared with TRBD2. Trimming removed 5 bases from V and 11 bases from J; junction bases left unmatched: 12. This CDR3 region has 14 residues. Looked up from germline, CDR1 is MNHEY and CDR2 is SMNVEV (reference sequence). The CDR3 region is CASSPSGKAGEQYF. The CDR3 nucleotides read TGTGCCAGCAGTCCTAGCGGGAAGGCGGGTGAGCAGTACTTC.

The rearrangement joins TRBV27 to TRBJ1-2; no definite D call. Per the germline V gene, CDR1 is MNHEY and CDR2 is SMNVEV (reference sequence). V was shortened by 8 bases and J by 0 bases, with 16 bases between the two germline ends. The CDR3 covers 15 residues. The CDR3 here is CASGSRVDSNYGYTF. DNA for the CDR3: TGTGCCAGCGGTAGCCGGGTCGATTCTAACTATGGCTACACCTTC.

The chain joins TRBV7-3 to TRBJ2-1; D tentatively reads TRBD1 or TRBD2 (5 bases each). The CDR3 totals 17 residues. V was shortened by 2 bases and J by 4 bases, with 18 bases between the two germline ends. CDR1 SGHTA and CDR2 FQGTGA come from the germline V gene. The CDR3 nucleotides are TGTGCCAGCAGCTTATGGGGGTCGAGAGTAGGTTACAATGAGCAGTTCTTC. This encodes CASSLWGSRVGYNEQFF.

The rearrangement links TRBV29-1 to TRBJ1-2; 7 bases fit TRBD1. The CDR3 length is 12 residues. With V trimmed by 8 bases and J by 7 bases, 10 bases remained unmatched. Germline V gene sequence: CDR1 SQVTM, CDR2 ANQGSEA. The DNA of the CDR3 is TGCAGCATCATACAGGGGTCGGGTGGCTACACCTTC. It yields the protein CSIIQGSGGYTF.

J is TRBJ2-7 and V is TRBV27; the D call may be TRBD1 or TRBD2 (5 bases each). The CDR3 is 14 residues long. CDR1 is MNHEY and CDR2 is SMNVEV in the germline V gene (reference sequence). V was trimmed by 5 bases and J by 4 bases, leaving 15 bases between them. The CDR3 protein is CASSGRDRFYEQYF. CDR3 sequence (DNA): TGTGCCAGCAGTGGCCGGGACCGATTTTACGAGCAGTACTTC.

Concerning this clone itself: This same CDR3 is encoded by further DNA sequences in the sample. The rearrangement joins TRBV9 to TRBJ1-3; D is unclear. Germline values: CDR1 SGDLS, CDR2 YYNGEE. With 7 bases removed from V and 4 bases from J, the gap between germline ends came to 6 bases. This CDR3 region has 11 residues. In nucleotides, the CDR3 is TGTGCCAGCTCTCCAGGAAACACCATATATTTT. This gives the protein CASSPGNTIYF.

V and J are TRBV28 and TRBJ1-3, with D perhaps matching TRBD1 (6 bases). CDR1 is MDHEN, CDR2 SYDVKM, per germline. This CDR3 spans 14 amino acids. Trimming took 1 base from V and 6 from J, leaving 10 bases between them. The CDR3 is CASSLSGAQNTIYF. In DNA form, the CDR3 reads TGTGCCAGCAGTTTATCGGGGGCCCAAAACACCATATATTTT.

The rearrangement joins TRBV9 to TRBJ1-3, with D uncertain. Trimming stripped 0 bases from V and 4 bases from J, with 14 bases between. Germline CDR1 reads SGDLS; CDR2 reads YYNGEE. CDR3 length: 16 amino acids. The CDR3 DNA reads TGTGCCAGCAGCGTAGCCGGGTTCTCCGGAGGAAACACCATATATTTT. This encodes CASSVAGFSGGNTIYF.

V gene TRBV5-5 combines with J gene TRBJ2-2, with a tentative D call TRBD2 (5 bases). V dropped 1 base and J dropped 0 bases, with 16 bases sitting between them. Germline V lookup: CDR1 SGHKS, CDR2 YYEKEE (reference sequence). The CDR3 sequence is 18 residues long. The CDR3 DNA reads TGTGCCAGCAGCTTGTACGGGGTGCCCCAGACGAACACCGGGGAGCTGTTTTTT. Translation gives CASSLYGVPQTNTGELFF.

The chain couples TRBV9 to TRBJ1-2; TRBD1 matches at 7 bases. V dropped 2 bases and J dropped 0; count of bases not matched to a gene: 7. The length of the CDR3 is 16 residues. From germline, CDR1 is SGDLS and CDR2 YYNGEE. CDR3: CASSVARDSPNYGYTF. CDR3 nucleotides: TGTGCCAGCAGCGTGGCCCGGGACAGCCCTAACTATGGCTACACCTTC.

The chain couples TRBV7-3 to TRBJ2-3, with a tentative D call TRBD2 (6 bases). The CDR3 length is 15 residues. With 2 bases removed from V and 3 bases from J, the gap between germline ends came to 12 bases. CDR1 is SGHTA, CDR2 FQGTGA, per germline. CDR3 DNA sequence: TGTGCCAGCAGCTTAGGAGGGAGCACGACAGATACGCAGTATTTT. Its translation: CASSLGGSTTDTQYF.

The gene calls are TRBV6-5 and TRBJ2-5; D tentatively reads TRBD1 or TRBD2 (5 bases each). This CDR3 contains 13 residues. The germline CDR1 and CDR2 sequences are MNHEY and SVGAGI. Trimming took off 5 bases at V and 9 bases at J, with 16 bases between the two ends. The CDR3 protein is CASSTPGPASQYF. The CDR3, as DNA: TGTGCCAGCAGTACGCCGGGGCCAGCGTCCCAGTACTTC.

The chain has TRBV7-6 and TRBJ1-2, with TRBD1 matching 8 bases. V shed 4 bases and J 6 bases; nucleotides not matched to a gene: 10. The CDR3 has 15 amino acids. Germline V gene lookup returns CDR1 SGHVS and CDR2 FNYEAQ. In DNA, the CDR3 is TGTGCCAGCAGCTCCCGGACAGGGAAAATCCATGGCTACACCTTC. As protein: CASSSRTGKIHGYTF.

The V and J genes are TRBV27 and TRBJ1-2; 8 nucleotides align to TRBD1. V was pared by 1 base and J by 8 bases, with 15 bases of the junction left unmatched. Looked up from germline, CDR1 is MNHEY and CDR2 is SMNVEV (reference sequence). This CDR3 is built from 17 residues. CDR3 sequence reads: CASSLFYQGQGIYGYTF. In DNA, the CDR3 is TGTGCCAGCAGTTTATTCTACCAAGGACAGGGAATTTACGGCTACACCTTC.

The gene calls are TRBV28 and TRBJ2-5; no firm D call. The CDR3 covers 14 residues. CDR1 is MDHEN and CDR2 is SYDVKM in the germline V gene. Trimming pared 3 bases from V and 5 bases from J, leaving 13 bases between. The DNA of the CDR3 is TGTGCCAGCAGTTTTGATCTCGACGCGGAGACCCAGTACTTC. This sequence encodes CASSFDLDAETQYF.

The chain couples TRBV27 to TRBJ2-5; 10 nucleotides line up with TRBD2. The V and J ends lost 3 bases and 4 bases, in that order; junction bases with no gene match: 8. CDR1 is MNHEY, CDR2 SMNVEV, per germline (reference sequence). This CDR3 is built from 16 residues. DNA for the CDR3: TGTGCCAGCAGTTTCTCGGCTAGCGGGAGACGAGAGACCCAGTACTTC. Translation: CASSFSASGRRETQYF.

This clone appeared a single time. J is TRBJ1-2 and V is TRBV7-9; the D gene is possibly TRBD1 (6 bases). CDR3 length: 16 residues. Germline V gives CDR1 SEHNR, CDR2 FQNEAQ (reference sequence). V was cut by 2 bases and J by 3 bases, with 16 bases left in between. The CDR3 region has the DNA TGTGCCAGCAGCTTATTTGACCGGACAGCTTACTATGGCTACACCTTC. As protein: CASSLFDRTAYYGYTF.

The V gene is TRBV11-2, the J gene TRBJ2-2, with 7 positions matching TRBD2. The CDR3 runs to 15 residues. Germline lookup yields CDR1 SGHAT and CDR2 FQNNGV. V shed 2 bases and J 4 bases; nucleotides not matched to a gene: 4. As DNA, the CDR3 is TGTGCCAGCAGCTTATCTAGCGGACGCACCGGGGAGCTGTTTTTT. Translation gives CASSLSSGRTGELFF.

CDR3 loop: CASSLEWALKGGTEAFF. For the CDR3, the DNA is TGCGCCAGCAGCTTGGAATGGGCCTTAAAAGGAGGCACTGAAGCTTTCTTT. The rearrangement joins TRBV5-1 to TRBJ1-1, with D uncertain. Trimming removed 0 bases from V and 4 bases from J, with 19 bases in between. The CDR3 runs 17 residues. The germline gives CDR1 SGHRS, CDR2 YFSETQ.

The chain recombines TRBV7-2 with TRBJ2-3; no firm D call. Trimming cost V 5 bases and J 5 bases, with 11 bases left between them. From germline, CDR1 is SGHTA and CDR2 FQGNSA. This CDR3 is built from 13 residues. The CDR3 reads CASSHPDEDTQYF. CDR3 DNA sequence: TGTGCCAGCAGCCATCCGGACGAAGATACGCAGTATTTT.

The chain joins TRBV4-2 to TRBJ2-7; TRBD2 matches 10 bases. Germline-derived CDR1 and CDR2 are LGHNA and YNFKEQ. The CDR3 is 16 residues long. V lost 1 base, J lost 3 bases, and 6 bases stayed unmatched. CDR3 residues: CASSQGKAGGSYEQYF. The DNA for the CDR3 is TGTGCCAGCAGCCAAGGGAAAGCGGGAGGGAGCTACGAGCAGTACTTC.

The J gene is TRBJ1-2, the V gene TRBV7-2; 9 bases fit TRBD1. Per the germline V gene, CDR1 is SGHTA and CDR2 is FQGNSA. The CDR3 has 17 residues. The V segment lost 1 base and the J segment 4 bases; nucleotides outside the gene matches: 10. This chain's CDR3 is CASSLEGATGQGYGYTF. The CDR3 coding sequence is TGTGCCAGCAGCTTAGAAGGGGCTACGGGACAGGGCTATGGCTACACCTTC.